This T cell receptor beta chain was obtained from a study of blood T cell repertoires in COVID-19. Each recovered donor of Cohort 3 presented with two negative PCRs, clearance, or symptom resolution. Germline values: CDR1 MNHEY, CDR2 SVGAGI. V was pared by 8 bases and J by 8 bases, with 12 bases between. The CDR3 consists of 12 residues. Repertoires were generated with immunoSEQ multiplex PCR, while TCRdb's copy carries only in-frame clones and drops some. The sample holds some 100,000 clones; 65% to 90% are singletons and the top ten take 2% to 3%. The chain has TRBV6-5 and TRBJ1-4; no reliable D call. Material: PBMCs or T cells enriched from blood (not recorded which). The receptor's source is a woman aged 45 to 65 who had recovered from COVID-19. The CDR3 loop reads CASSRAGEKLFF. As DNA, the CDR3 is TGTGCCAGCTCGAGGGCCGGGGAAAAACTGTTTTTT.